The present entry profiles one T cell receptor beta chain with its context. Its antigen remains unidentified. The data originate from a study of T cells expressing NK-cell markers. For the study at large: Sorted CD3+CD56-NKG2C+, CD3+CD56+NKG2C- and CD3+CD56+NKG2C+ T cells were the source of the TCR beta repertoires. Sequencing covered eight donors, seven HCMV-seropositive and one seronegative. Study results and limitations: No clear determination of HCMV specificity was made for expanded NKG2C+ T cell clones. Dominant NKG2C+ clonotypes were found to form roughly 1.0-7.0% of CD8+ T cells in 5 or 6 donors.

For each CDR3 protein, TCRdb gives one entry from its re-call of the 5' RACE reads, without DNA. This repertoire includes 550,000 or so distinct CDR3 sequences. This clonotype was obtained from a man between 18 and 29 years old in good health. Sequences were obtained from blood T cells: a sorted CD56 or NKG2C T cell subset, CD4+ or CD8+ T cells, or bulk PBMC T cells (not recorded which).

This chain's CDR3 is CARSLGQKNSYEQYF. The V call is TRBV5-3, the J call TRBJ2-7. TRBV5-3 is identified as an open reading frame with a role that is uncertain. The CDR3 loop spans 15 amino acids.